This T cell receptor beta chain was captured by sequencing in a study of graft-versus-host responses after intestinal transplantation. Study-wide background: As for transplant type, recipients had multivisceral, liver-intestinal, or isolated intestinal grafts. Induction with anti-thymocyte globulin, then tacrolimus and steroids for about 3 years, was given to all recipients. Points from the study as a whole: Researchers found peak circulating GvH clone levels linked to early post-transplant HvG declines.

Per germline, CDR1 SGDLS and CDR2 YYNGEE. This CDR3 contains 14 residues. With 6 bases clipped from V and 12 bases from J, the junction kept 15 bases outside the gene matches. Regarding this clone: The antigen remains undetermined.

TCRdb's copy holds only in-frame clones and misses some; the assay was immunoSEQ multiplex PCR. Of about 90,000 clones in the sample, under 85% were seen once. The specimen comprised unstimulated CD8+ T cells sorted from spleen or lymph node cells, sampled before intestinal transplant. The chain couples TRBV9 to TRBJ2-1; 7 positions agree with TRBD2. This TCR derives from a human donor who received an intestinal transplant. CDR3 in amino acids: CASTLKPEWEGQFF. The CDR3 DNA reads as TGTGCCAGCACCCTCAAACCGGAGTGGGAGGGGCAGTTCTTC.